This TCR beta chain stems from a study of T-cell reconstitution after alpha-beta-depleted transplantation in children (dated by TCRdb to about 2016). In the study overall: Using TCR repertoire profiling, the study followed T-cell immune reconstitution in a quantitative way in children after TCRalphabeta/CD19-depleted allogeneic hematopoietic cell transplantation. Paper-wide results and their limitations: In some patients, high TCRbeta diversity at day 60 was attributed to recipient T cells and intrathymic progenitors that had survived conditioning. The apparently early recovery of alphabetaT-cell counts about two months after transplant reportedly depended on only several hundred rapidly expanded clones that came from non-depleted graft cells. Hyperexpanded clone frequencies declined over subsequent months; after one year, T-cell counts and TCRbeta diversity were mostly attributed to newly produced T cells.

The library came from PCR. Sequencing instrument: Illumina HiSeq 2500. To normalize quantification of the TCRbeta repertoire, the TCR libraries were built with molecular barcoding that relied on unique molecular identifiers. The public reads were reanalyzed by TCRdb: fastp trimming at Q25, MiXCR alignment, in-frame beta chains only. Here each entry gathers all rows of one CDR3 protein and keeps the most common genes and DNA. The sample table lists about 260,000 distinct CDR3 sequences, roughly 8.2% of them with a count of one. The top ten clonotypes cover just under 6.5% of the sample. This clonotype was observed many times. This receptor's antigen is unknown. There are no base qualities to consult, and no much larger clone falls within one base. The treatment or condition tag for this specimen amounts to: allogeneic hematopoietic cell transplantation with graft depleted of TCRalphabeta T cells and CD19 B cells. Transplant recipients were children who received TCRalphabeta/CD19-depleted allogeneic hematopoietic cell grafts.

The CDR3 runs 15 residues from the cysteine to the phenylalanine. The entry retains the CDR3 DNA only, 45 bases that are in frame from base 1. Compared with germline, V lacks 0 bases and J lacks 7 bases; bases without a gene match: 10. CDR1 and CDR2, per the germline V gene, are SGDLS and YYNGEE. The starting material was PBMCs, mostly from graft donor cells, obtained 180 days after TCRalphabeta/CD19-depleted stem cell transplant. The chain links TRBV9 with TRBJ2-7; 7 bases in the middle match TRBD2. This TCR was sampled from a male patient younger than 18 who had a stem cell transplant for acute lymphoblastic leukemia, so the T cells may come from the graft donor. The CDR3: CASSVDGGRTGEQYF. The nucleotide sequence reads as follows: TGTGCCAGCAGCGTAGACGGCGGGAGAACGGGTGAGCAGTACTTC.